This is a list of T cell receptor beta chains from one sample in a study of CD8 T cells in ankylosing spondylitis. TCRdb independently ran MiXCR on the 5' RACE reads; one entry per CDR3 protein. The sample carries 200,000 to 250,000 distinct CDR3 sequences, 8% to 11% recorded once. Source material: blood, either unsorted or a sorted T cell fraction (not recorded which). The receptor set was obtained from a male donor with ankylosing spondylitis or in good health (not recorded which). CDR3s include the opening cysteine and the closing phenylalanine or tryptophan. Each record gives: J gene, D gene, clone size, CDR3 length, V gene, CDR3 protein, CDR3 DNA. D genes are given only for firm matches. Expanded clones are given a class, and other clones once, few, many or no size at all.

J: TRBJ2-6
D: .
size: .
length: 15
V: TRBV2
CDR3: CASSGLGAGANVPTF
DNA: TGTGCCAGCAGCGGTCTTGGGGCTGGGGCCAACGTCCCGACTTTC

J: TRBJ2-7
D: .
size: .
length: 12
V: TRBV7-9
CDR3: CASSWQSYEQYF
DNA: TGTGCCAGCAGCTGGCAATCCTACGAGCAGTACTTC

J: TRBJ2-1
D: TRBD2
size: many
length: 18
V: TRBV10-3
CDR3: CAISDSLTGTSPLNEQFF
DNA: TGTGCCATCAGTGATTCGCTTACCGGGACTAGCCCCCTCAATGAGCAGTTCTTC

J: TRBJ2-3
D: .
size: .
length: 15
V: TRBV30
CDR3: CAWARGEAISDTQYF
DNA: TGTGCCTGGGCCCGTGGGGAAGCGATTTCAGATACGCAGTATTTT

J: TRBJ2-3
D: .
size: .
length: 16
V: TRBV18
CDR3: CASRRSGAASTDTQYF
DNA: TGTGCCAGCCGTCGTTCGGGGGCGGCTAGCACAGATACGCAGTATTTT

J: TRBJ2-1
D: TRBD2
size: many
length: 17
V: TRBV20-1
CDR3: CSTRGTSGGRSYNEQFF
DNA: TGCAGTACCCGAGGGACTAGCGGAGGTCGCTCCTACAATGAGCAGTTCTTC

J: TRBJ2-7
D: .
size: many
length: 15
V: TRBV4-2
CDR3: CASSQDRALTSEQYF
DNA: TGTGCCAGCAGCCAAGATAGGGCTTTAACGAGCGAGCAGTACTTC

J: TRBJ2-7
D: .
size: many
length: 14
V: TRBV14
CDR3: CASSPLSIFHEQYF
DNA: TGTGCCAGCAGCCCCCTTTCGATTTTCCACGAGCAGTACTTC

J: TRBJ2-5
D: .
size: many
length: 15
V: TRBV7-9
CDR3: CASSGNTGLQETQYF
DNA: TGTGCCAGCAGCGGGAATACAGGGTTGCAAGAGACCCAGTACTTC

J: TRBJ2-7
D: TRBD2
size: .
length: 15
V: TRBV4-2
CDR3: CASSRTLAADYEQYF
DNA: TGTGCCAGCAGCCGGACCCTAGCGGCAGACTACGAGCAGTACTTC

J: TRBJ1-2
D: .
size: few
length: 16
V: TRBV4-1
CDR3: CASSQAPGRAPHGYTF
DNA: TGCGCCAGCAGCCAAGCCCCGGGACGGGCGCCCCATGGCTACACCTTC

J: TRBJ2-3
D: TRBD2
size: .
length: 17
V: TRBV20-1
CDR3: CSATRGGFLGSTDTQYF
DNA: TGCAGTGCCACGCGGGGGGGCTTCCTGGGTAGCACAGATACGCAGTATTTT

J: TRBJ1-4
D: .
size: .
length: 14
V: TRBV5-1
CDR3: CTSSLVGNDEKLFF
DNA: TGCACCAGCAGCTTGGTGGGGAACGATGAAAAACTGTTTTTT

J: TRBJ1-2
D: TRBD1
size: .
length: 16
V: TRBV13
CDR3: CASSLRGQGALYGYTF
DNA: TGTGCCAGCAGCTTGAGAGGACAGGGTGCCCTATATGGCTACACCTTC